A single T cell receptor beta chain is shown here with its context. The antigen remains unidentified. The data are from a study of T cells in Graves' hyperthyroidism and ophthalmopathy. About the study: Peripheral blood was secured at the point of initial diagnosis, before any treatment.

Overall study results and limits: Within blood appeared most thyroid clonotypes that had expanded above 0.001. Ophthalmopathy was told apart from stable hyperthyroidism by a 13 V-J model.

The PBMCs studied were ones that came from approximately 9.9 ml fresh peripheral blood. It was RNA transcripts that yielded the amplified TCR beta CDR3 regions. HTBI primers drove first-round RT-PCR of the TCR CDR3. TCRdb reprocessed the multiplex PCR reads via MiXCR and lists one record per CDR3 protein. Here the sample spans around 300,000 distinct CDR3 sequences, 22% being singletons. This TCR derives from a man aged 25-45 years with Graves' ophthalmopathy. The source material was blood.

In nucleotides, the CDR3 is TGTGCCAGCACCCCGGACAGGGCTTATGATGGCTACACCTTC. The encoded protein is CASTPDRAYDGYTF. The rearrangement uses TRBV5-4 and TRBJ1-2; 8 bases align to TRBD1. The CDR3 contains 14 residues. With 6 bases clipped from V and 6 bases from J, the junction kept 10 bases outside the gene matches. CDR1 is SGHNT, CDR2 YYREEE, per germline (reference sequence).